The clone carrying this T cell receptor (beta chain) was counted only a few times. The data are from a study of blood T cell repertoires in COVID-19. Produced via immunoSEQ multiplex PCR; TCRdb's table is partial and in-frame only. The table lists some 670,000 clones, approximately 90% of them singletons, with around 0.3% in the top ten. This CDR3 contains 15 residues. The V segment lost 3 bases and the J segment 6 bases; nucleotides outside the gene matches: 7. Germline CDR1 is MRHNA and CDR2 is SNTAGT. This receptor was taken from a woman between 18 and 29 years old with acute or convalescent COVID-19. J is TRBJ1-5 and V is TRBV6-4, with 8 nucleotides matching TRBD1. The sequencing sample was made of peripheral blood. The CDR3 reads CASSESQGAGQPQHF. CDR3 DNA: TGTGCCAGCAGTGAGTCTCAGGGGGCAGGTCAGCCCCAGCATTTT.